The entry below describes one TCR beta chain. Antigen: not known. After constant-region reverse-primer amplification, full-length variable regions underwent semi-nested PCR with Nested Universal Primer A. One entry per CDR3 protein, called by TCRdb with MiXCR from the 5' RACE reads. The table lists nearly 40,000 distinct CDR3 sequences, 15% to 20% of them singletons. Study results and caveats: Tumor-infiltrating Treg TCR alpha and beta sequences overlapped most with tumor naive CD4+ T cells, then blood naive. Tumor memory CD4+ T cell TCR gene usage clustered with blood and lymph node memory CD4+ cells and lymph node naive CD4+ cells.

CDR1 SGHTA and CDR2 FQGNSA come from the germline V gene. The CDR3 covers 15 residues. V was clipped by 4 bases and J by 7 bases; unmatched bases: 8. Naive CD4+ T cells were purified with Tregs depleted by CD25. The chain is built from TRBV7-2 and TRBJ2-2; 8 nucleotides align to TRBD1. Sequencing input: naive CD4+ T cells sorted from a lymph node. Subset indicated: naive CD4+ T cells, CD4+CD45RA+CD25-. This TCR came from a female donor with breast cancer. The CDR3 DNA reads TGTGCCAGCAGCTACCACAGGGGGGTAGGCGGGGAGCTGTTTTTT. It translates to CASSYHRGVGGELFF. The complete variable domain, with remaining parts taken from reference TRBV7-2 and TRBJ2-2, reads GAGVSQSPSNKVTEKGKDVELRCDPISGHTALYWYRQSLGQGLEFLIYFQGNSAPDKSGLPSDRFSAERTGGSVSTLTIQRTQQEDSAVYLCASSYHRGVGGELFFGEGSRLTVL.